The 16 T cell receptor beta chains reported below all come from one sample, sequenced in a study of blood T cells in healthy people across ages. Alongside a J-beta primer mix, a sample-barcoded 5' primer served in a second PCR lasting roughly 6 to 12 cycles. Each CDR3 protein gets one entry after TCRdb re-called the 5' RACE reads with MiXCR. The sample holds roughly 1,500,000 distinct CDR3 sequences, about 35% seen once. The sequenced sample consisted of blood. Source of these receptors: a young woman in good health.

The chain is built from TRBV20-1 and TRBJ2-5; D unresolved. This CDR3 is 12 amino acids long. Trimming shortened V by 7 bases and J by 2 bases, and 11 bases separated the two germline ends. Germline V gene data show CDR1 as DFQATT and CDR2 as SNEGSKA (reference sequence). As DNA, the CDR3 is TGCAGTGTTACCGACCGACAAGAGACCCAGTACTTC. It specifies CSVTDRQETQYF.

CDR3 residues: CASSAIGLAINYEQYF. DNA for the CDR3: TGTGCCAGCAGTGCAATTGGACTAGCGATTAACTACGAGCAGTACTTC. The chain uses TRBV6-1 and TRBJ2-7; TRBD2 agrees at 9 bases. CDR1 and CDR2 from the germline V gene are MNHNS and SASEGT. V dropped 4 bases and J dropped 3; count of bases not matched to a gene: 10. There are 16 residues in the CDR3.

The chain joins TRBV12-3 or TRBV12-4 to TRBJ2-5; perhaps TRBD2 as D (5 bases). The V and J ends lost 3 bases and 3 bases respectively, with 11 bases between them. CDR3 length: 14 residues. CDR3 sequence reads: CASSFGRREETQYF. The CDR3 DNA is TGTGCCAGCAGTTTCGGAAGGCGGGAAGAGACCCAGTACTTC.

This chain connects TRBV28 to TRBJ1-1; 7 nucleotides line up with TRBD1. The CDR3 totals 14 residues. Germline CDR1 MDHEN, CDR2 SYDVKM. J lost 1 base, V lost 6 bases, and 5 bases had no gene match. Here the CDR3 reads CASRADRANTEAFF. The CDR3 nucleotides are TGTGCCAGCAGGGCCGACAGGGCGAACACTGAAGCTTTCTTT.

In nucleotides, the CDR3 is TGCAGTGCTAGATCTCGTCTAGACCGCATAAATGAAAAACTGTTTTTT. It codes for CSARSRLDRINEKLFF. The V gene is TRBV20-1, the J gene TRBJ1-4; D call uncertain. The V gene's germline CDR1 is DFQATT and CDR2 SNEGSKA (reference sequence). Deletions cut 2 bases from V and 5 bases from J, with 18 bases between. CDR3 length: 16 amino acids.

This chain links TRBV20-1 with TRBJ2-1; 10 nucleotides align to TRBD2. Germline V lookup: CDR1 DFQATT, CDR2 SNEGSKA (reference sequence). The CDR3 runs to 17 residues. The ends lost 3 bases at V and 6 bases at J; junction bases unmatched: 14. The CDR3 bases are TGCAGTGCTAGTTTTTGGGCCCTAGCGGGAGATCTCAATGAGCAGTTCTTC. Translated, it gives CSASFWALAGDLNEQFF.

The J gene is TRBJ2-1, the V gene TRBV5-6; D might be TRBD1 (6 bases). V was pared by 2 bases and J by 8 bases, with 17 bases between. Germline values: CDR1 SGHDT, CDR2 YYEEEE. The CDR3 is made up of 15 amino acids. In DNA form, the CDR3 reads TGTGCCAGCAGCTTCAGGTCTAGTGGGGGCGATGAGCAGTTCTTC. Translating gives CASSFRSSGGDEQFF.

The rearrangement joins TRBV27 to TRBJ2-1; D may be TRBD2 (5 bases). The CDR3 spans 13 residues. CDR1 is MNHEY, CDR2 SMNVEV, per germline (reference sequence). V lost 3 bases and J lost 8, with 11 bases in between. In nucleotides, the CDR3 is TGTGCCAGCAGTTTCCGGGTGGGAGATGAGCAGTTCTTC. It specifies CASSFRVGDEQFF.

In its sample, this clonotype was seen many times. V is TRBV14 and J is TRBJ2-1; D may match TRBD1 or TRBD2 (5 bases each). Germline assignment: CDR1 SGHDN and CDR2 FVKESK. The CDR3 loop spans 15 amino acids. The V and J ends lost 1 base and 10 bases respectively, with 17 bases between them. The CDR3: CASSQGQAARGEQFF. Written as DNA, the CDR3 is TGTGCCAGCAGCCAAGGCCAAGCGGCGAGGGGAGAGCAGTTCTTC.

This rearrangement joins TRBV7-9 to TRBJ1-4, with D possibly being TRBD1 (6 bases). Germline CDR1 is SEHNR and CDR2 is FQNEAQ (reference sequence). Trimming left V 5 bases short and J 5 bases short, with 12 bases between. The CDR3 spans 14 residues. CDR3 bases: TGTGCCAGCAGCCCCTGGGGGGCGAATGAAAAACTGTTTTTT. Protein product: CASSPWGANEKLFF.

The rearrangement uses TRBV29-1 and TRBJ1-2; 7 bases align to TRBD1. CDR3 length: 12 amino acids. J was trimmed by 8 bases and V by 8 bases; bases with no gene match: 11. From germline, CDR1 is SQVTM and CDR2 ANQGSEA. CDR3 DNA: TGCAGCCCCGGGACAGTGGGGGTCGGCTACACCTTC. Its translation: CSPGTVGVGYTF.

A remark on this clonotype: Here the CDR3 omits its conserved ending phenylalanine or tryptophan, so a read error is the likely source. The chain is built from TRBV27 and TRBJ2-1, with D possibly matching TRBD2 (6 bases). The CDR3 spans 14 residues. With 7 bases removed from V and 3 bases from J, the gap between germline ends came to 13 bases. Per the germline V gene, CDR1 is MNHEY and CDR2 is SMNVEV (reference sequence). CDR3 sequence reads: CASTSGAVYNEQFL. In DNA form, the CDR3 reads TGTGCCAGCACGTCGGGAGCAGTCTACAATGAGCAGTTCCTC.

The DNA for the CDR3 is TGCGCCAGCAGCAATCCGACCGGGGGTGAGCAGTTCTTC. Residues: CASSNPTGGEQFF. The J gene is TRBJ2-1, the V gene TRBV4-1; tentative D call: TRBD2 (6 bases). V was clipped by 5 bases and J by 9 bases, with 14 bases between them. The CDR3 extends over 13 amino acids. Germline CDR1 is MGHRA and CDR2 is YSYEKL.

In DNA form, the CDR3 reads TGTGCCAGCACTTTAAGGACTAGCGCTAGGAAGGTGTCCCACAATGAGCAGTTCTTC. Its protein product is CASTLRTSARKVSHNEQFF. This sequence joins TRBV6-5 and TRBJ2-1; 9 bases are a match to TRBD2. The J segment lost 5 bases and the V segment lost 7 bases, leaving 21 bases of the junction unmatched. This CDR3 region has 19 residues. Germline V gives CDR1 MNHEY, CDR2 SVGAGI.

Notes on this clonotype: The final CDR3 position lacks the conserved phenylalanine or tryptophan, pointing to a likely read error. The V and J genes are TRBV27 and TRBJ2-3; 11 nucleotides line up with TRBD1. The CDR3 contains 18 residues. CDR1 and CDR2 from the germline V gene are MNHEY and SMNVEV (reference sequence). After removal of 5 bases from V and 4 bases from J, the junction contained 14 bases not matched to a gene. CDR3 loop: CASSPLIGTGGLADTQYL. The CDR3 nucleotides are TGTGCCAGCAGTCCCCTTATCGGGACAGGGGGTTTGGCAGATACGCAGTATTTG.

In regard to this clonotype: Since no conserved phenylalanine or tryptophan closes the CDR3, a read error is the likely cause. This rearrangement joins TRBV7-9 to TRBJ2-7, with 10 bases identical to TRBD2. The length of the CDR3 is 15 residues. The germline V gene has CDR1 SEHNR and CDR2 FQNEAQ (reference sequence). Unmatched junction bases numbered 8, after V lost 5 bases and J lost 4 bases. CDR3 nucleotide sequence: TGTGCCAGCAGCCCCCCGGCTAGCGGGAGTTACGAGCAGTACTTA. Translating gives CASSPPASGSYEQYL.